These T cell receptor beta chains were read from a single sample in a study of blood T cell repertoires in COVID-19. Here immunoSEQ multiplex PCR was the method, and the copy in TCRdb shows in-frame clones only, minus some. The profile covers approximately 300,000 clones, with about 90% appearing a single time and 2% to 2.5% taken by the ten largest. Sample: peripheral blood. The source is a woman aged 50 to 60 who had recovered from COVID-19. Each CDR3 is given with its conserved first and last residue. A D gene is named only where the DNA matches it firmly. The listing skips clone size in some rows; elsewhere it reads once, few, many or a size class.

size | J | D | V | length | CDR3 | DNA
few | TRBJ2-3 | TRBD2 | TRBV7-3 | 14 | CASSTSGSPDTQYF | TGTGCCAGCAGCACTAGCGGGAGTCCGGATACGCAGTATTTT
NA | TRBJ1-1 | TRBD1 | TRBV6-6 | 15 | CASRQGDVAGTEAFF | TGTGCCAGCAGACAGGGGGATGTAGCGGGCACTGAAGCTTTCTTT
NA | TRBJ1-2 | NA | TRBV4-2 | 12 | CASSQDSYGYTF | TGTGCCAGCAGCCAAGATTCGTATGGCTACACCTTC
NA | TRBJ1-1 | NA | TRBV10-3 | 17 | CAISGGAIRRYNTEAFF | TGTGCCATCAGTGGTGGGGCAATTCGAAGATATAACACTGAAGCTTTCTTT
NA | TRBJ2-3 | NA | TRBV9 | 17 | CASSSRGGQGITDTQYF | TGTGCCAGCAGCTCCCGGGGGGGACAGGGTATAACAGATACGCAGTATTTT
NA | TRBJ1-2 | TRBD1 | TRBV28 | 14 | CASSLLTGGNGYTF | TGTGCCAGCAGCCTTCTCACAGGGGGCAATGGCTACACCTTC
NA | TRBJ2-3 | TRBD2 | TRBV9 | 15 | CASSGSGTITDTQYF | TGTGCCAGCAGCGGATCCGGGACTATCACAGATACGCAGTATTTT
few | TRBJ2-3 | TRBD2 | TRBV29-1 | 16 | CSATTSGRARTDTQYF | TGCAGCGCCACAACTAGCGGGAGGGCCAGGACAGATACGCAGTATTTT
NA | TRBJ2-7 | TRBD2 | TRBV10-3 | 14 | CAISHLAGAYEQYF | TGTGCCATCAGCCACCTAGCGGGAGCCTACGAGCAGTACTTC
NA | TRBJ1-2 | TRBD1 | TRBV30 | 14 | CAWSVSDRGSGYTF | TGTGCCTGGAGTGTCTCTGACAGGGGGTCTGGCTACACCTTC
NA | TRBJ1-5 | NA | TRBV3-1/TRBV3-2 | 15 | CASSQDAAGNQPQHF | TGTGCCAGCAGCCAAGATGCGGCAGGCAATCAGCCCCAGCATTTT
NA | TRBJ2-2 | TRBD2 | TRBV18 | 15 | CASSVTSGDTGELFF | TGTGCCAGCTCAGTTACTAGCGGAGACACCGGGGAGCTGTTTTTT
NA | TRBJ2-1 | TRBD2 | TRBV24-1 | 14 | CATEGREGVDEQFF | TGTGCCACCGAGGGGCGGGAGGGTGTGGATGAGCAGTTCTTC
NA | TRBJ2-2 | TRBD2 | TRBV7-2 | 15 | CASSLVAGGAGELFF | TGTGCCAGCAGCTTAGTAGCGGGAGGGGCCGGGGAGCTGTTTTTT
NA | TRBJ1-5 | NA | TRBV5-8 | 15 | CASSLGQYSNQPQHF | TGTGCCAGCAGCTTGGGACAGTATAGCAATCAGCCCCAGCATTTT
NA | TRBJ1-2 | NA | TRBV7-9 | 13 | CASSRVENYGYTF | TGTGCCAGCAGCCGCGTCGAAAACTATGGCTACACCTTC
NA | TRBJ1-2 | NA | TRBV13 | 13 | CASSSDSNYGYTF | TGTGCCAGCAGCTCCGACAGTAACTATGGCTACACCTTC
NA | TRBJ1-2 | NA | TRBV27 | 15 | CASSRRRGEDAGYTF | TGTGCCAGCAGTCGGCGCCGGGGAGAGGACGCTGGCTACACCTTC
NA | TRBJ2-4 | NA | TRBV19 | 13 | CASSQGAKNIQYF | TGTGCCAGTAGTCAGGGGGCCAAAAACATTCAGTACTTC
NA | TRBJ2-7 | TRBD1 | TRBV30 | 15 | CAWRYRGLSLDEQYF | TGTGCCTGGAGGTACAGGGGGCTAAGCCTAGACGAGCAGTACTTC
NA | TRBJ2-3 | TRBD2 | TRBV4-2 | 17 | CASSQEGLAGGPDTQYF | TGTGCCAGCAGCCAAGAGGGGCTAGCGGGAGGTCCTGATACGCAGTATTTT
once | TRBJ2-2 | TRBD1 | TRBV28 | 20 | CASSLSRTDRARPNTGELFF | TGTGCCAGCAGTTTATCCCGGACGGACAGGGCCCGACCGAACACCGGGGAGCTGTTTTTT
NA | TRBJ2-1 | TRBD1 | TRBV6-2/TRBV6-3 | 17 | CASSSSTSQGVTNEQFF | TGTGCCAGCAGTTCGTCGACGAGTCAGGGGGTGACGAATGAGCAGTTCTTC
once | TRBJ2-5 | NA | TRBV19 | 15 | CASSAGTRAQETQYF | TGTGCCAGTAGTGCTGGGACACGGGCTCAAGAGACCCAGTACTTC
NA | TRBJ1-2 | NA | TRBV6-2/TRBV6-3 | 14 | CASSYFVLNYGYTF | TGTGCCAGCAGTTACTTCGTCCTTAACTATGGCTACACCTTC
NA | TRBJ2-2 | NA | TRBV6-5 | 16 | CASSYLRTRGTGELFF | TGTGCCAGCAGTTATTTAAGGACTAGGGGGACCGGGGAGCTGTTTTTT
NA | TRBJ2-1 | TRBD2 | TRBV11-2 | 15 | CASSPGGSSYNEQFF | TGTGCCAGCAGCCCGGGGGGGAGCTCCTACAATGAGCAGTTCTTC
NA | TRBJ1-5 | TRBD1 | TRBV19 | 16 | CASSREGQGAGQPQHF | TGTGCCAGTAGTAGGGAGGGACAGGGGGCAGGTCAGCCCCAGCATTTT
NA | TRBJ1-1 | NA | TRBV7-9 | 15 | CASSLGALENTEAFF | TGTGCCAGCAGCTTAGGGGCACTAGAGAACACTGAAGCTTTCTTT
NA | TRBJ1-4 | TRBD1 | TRBV28 | 17 | CASSLLLGQGADEKLFF | TGTGCCAGCAGTTTACTCCTGGGACAGGGGGCGGATGAAAAACTGTTTTTT
NA | TRBJ2-1 | NA | TRBV19 | 14 | CASSIWLANNEQFF | TGTGCCAGTAGTATATGGCTAGCGAACAATGAGCAGTTCTTC
NA | TRBJ1-2 | NA | TRBV9 | 11 | CASSGRGGYTF | TGTGCCAGCAGCGGGAGGGGAGGCTACACCTTC
NA | TRBJ2-7 | NA | TRBV4-2 | 15 | CASSQRVSWDYEQYF | TGTGCCAGCAGCCAGAGGGTATCTTGGGACTACGAGCAGTACTTC
NA | TRBJ1-1 | NA | TRBV5-1 | 14 | CASRQDHANTEAFF | TGCGCCAGCAGGCAGGATCACGCGAACACTGAAGCTTTCTTT
NA | TRBJ2-5 | TRBD1 | TRBV7-2 | 15 | CASSPSRQGMKTQYF | TGTGCCAGCAGCCCCAGTCGACAGGGGATGAAGACCCAGTACTTC